The 25 T cell receptor beta chains in this list originate from one sample, sequenced in a study of cytomegalovirus exposure and HLA in healthy donors. PCR employed 60 Vbeta and 13 Jbeta primers. The data were produced by immunoSEQ multiplex PCR, yet TCRdb's version contains in-frame clones alone and is incomplete. The sample has around 140,000 clones, more than 70% seen once. The sample was PBMCs. The origin of the receptors is a man aged 50-59 years in good health and CMV-seropositive.

This clone appeared a few times. The genes are TRBV5-1 and TRBJ2-7; TRBD2 is a possible D gene (5 bases). The V end was cut by 4 bases, the J end by 0 bases, with 23 bases between. CDR1 and CDR2 from the germline V gene are SGHRS and YFSETQ. The CDR3 sequence is 18 residues long. In nucleotides, the CDR3 is TGCGCCAGCAGCCTTACCTCCAACGGCGGGCGCCTCTCCTACGAGCAGTACTTC. It encodes CASSLTSNGGRLSYEQYF. The full variable domain, in which reference TRBV5-1 and TRBJ2-7 provide the parts outside the CDR3, is KAGVTQTPRYLIKTRGQQVTLSCSPISGHRSVSWYQQTPGQGLQFLFEYFSETQRNKGNFPGRFSGRQFSNSRSEMNVSTLELGDSALYLCASSLTSNGGRLSYEQYFGPGTRLTVT.

The J gene is TRBJ1-1, the V gene TRBV7-9; 7 nucleotides agree with TRBD1. The CDR3 is 15 amino acids. J gave up 1 base and V 4 bases, and 6 bases lay outside the gene matches. The germline gives CDR1 SEHNR, CDR2 FQNEAQ (reference sequence). CDR3 nucleotides: TGTGCCAGCAGCTCCCCCAACAGGGGGAACACTGAAGCTTTCTTT. This gives the protein CASSSPNRGNTEAFF.

V usage is TRBV5-1 and J usage is TRBJ2-2; 12 nucleotides agree with TRBD2. The trim removed 0 bases at V and 6 bases at J, leaving 6 bases unmatched. The CDR3 covers 17 residues. Germline V gene sequence: CDR1 SGHRS, CDR2 YFSETQ. The CDR3 spells CASSLVASGRAAGELFF. CDR3 DNA: TGCGCCAGCAGCTTGGTAGCTAGCGGGAGGGCCGCCGGGGAGCTGTTTTTT.

The V call is TRBV28, the J call TRBJ1-4, with a weak D call TRBD1 (6 bases). V dropped 3 bases and J dropped 8 bases, with 13 bases sitting between them. Germline V CDR1 and CDR2: MDHEN, SYDVKM. The CDR3 has 14 residues. CDR3 sequence: CASSFRGRGEKLFF. CDR3 bases: TGTGCCAGCAGTTTTAGGGGCAGGGGAGAAAAACTGTTTTTT.

Of note for this clone: This sample also contains other DNA sequences that code for the same CDR3. The chain recombines TRBV18 with TRBJ1-2; 8 positions agree with TRBD1. Germline CDR1 reads KGHSH; CDR2 reads LQKENI. The CDR3 length is 15 residues. Trimming removed 0 bases from V and 2 bases from J; junction bases left unmatched: 2. The CDR3 sequence is CASSPPGQENYGYTF. The CDR3 DNA sequence: TGTGCCAGCTCACCACCGGGACAGGAAAACTATGGCTACACCTTC.

V and J are TRBV2 and TRBJ2-6, with TRBD1 matching 8 bases. The CDR3 consists of 16 residues. Germline V gene sequence: CDR1 SNHLY, CDR2 FYNNEI. Trimming at V came to 6 bases and at J to 2 bases, leaving 6 bases not matched to a gene. The CDR3 DNA is TGTGCCAGCAGGCCCACAGGGGGTCCTGGGGCCAACGTCCTGACTTTC. It specifies CASRPTGGPGANVLTF.

The chain combines TRBV5-1 with TRBJ2-1, with 9 bases identical to TRBD1. This CDR3 comprises 16 residues. Germline V gives CDR1 SGHRS, CDR2 YFSETQ. Trimming took 0 bases from V and 1 from J; bases not matched to a gene: 2. The CDR3 is CASSLAQGASYNEQFF. The DNA of the CDR3 is TGCGCCAGCAGCTTGGCACAGGGGGCTTCCTACAATGAGCAGTTCTTC.

This clone was seen a few times. The J gene is TRBJ1-4, the V gene TRBV4-1, with 7 bases aligning to TRBD1. The CDR3 contains 16 residues. After removal of 4 bases from V and 8 bases from J, the junction contained 13 bases not matched to a gene. The V gene's germline CDR1 is MGHRA and CDR2 YSYEKL. The CDR3 DNA is TGCGCCAGCAGCCGAGTATCAGGGGGGCTCGGGGAAAAACTGTTTTTT. Protein sequence: CASSRVSGGLGEKLFF.

The chain couples TRBV4-1 to TRBJ1-4, with 9 bases matching TRBD1. The trim removed 2 bases at V and 7 bases at J, leaving 5 bases unmatched. Germline V CDR1 and CDR2: MGHRA, YSYEKL. The CDR3 is made up of 15 amino acids. The CDR3 is CASSQPGTGSEKLFF. The CDR3 DNA follows: TGCGCCAGCAGCCAACCTGGGACAGGGAGTGAAAAACTGTTTTTT.

This clone came up a few times. The rearrangement links TRBV7-2 to TRBJ2-5, with TRBD2 identical over 11 bases. Germline values: CDR1 SGHTA, CDR2 FQGNSA. The CDR3 extends over 14 amino acids. The V segment lost 4 bases and the J segment 5 bases; nucleotides outside the gene matches: 3. The CDR3 nucleotides read TGTGCCAGCAGCTCGACTAGCGGGGCTGAGACCCAGTACTTC. It codes for CASSSTSGAETQYF.

The chain employs TRBV7-8 and TRBJ1-1; no clear D. Trimming shortened V by 6 bases and J by 1 base, and 15 bases separated the two germline ends. The CDR3 consists of 15 residues. Germline V gene data show CDR1 as SGHVS and CDR2 as FQNEAQ. CDR3 sequence: CASRKRVAENTEAFF. In nucleotides, the CDR3 is TGTGCCAGCAGGAAGAGGGTGGCAGAGAACACTGAAGCTTTCTTT.

The chain combines TRBV2 with TRBJ1-1; 8 nucleotides line up with TRBD1. Trimming cost V 5 bases and J 10 bases; bases outside gene matches: 6. CDR1 and CDR2 from the germline V gene are SNHLY and FYNNEI. The CDR3 contains 12 residues. CDR3 bases: TGTGCCAGCAGTTCCTCCGACAGGGGAGCTTTCTTT. It specifies CASSSSDRGAFF.

The V gene is TRBV15, the J gene TRBJ1-5; 9 nucleotides agree with TRBD1. CDR1 LNHNV and CDR2 YYDKDF come from the germline V gene (reference sequence). With 6 bases clipped from V and 4 bases from J, the junction kept 10 bases outside the gene matches. This CDR3 has 16 amino acids. CDR3 nucleotides: TGTGCCACCAGTATATCACAGGGGGCGAGGAATCAGCCCCAGCATTTT. It translates to CATSISQGARNQPQHF.

This chain links TRBV18 with TRBJ1-2; D may be TRBD1 (6 bases). Between the trimmed V and J ends, which lost 3 bases and 0 bases, there was a span of 11 bases. The CDR3 contains 15 residues. CDR1 is KGHSH and CDR2 is LQKENI in the germline V gene. CDR3 region: CASSPGAEANYGYTF. The CDR3 coding sequence is TGTGCCAGCTCACCGGGGGCAGAAGCTAACTATGGCTACACCTTC.

The rearrangement uses TRBV14 and TRBJ1-1; 9 nucleotides align to TRBD1. The germline V gene encodes CDR1 SGHDN and CDR2 FVKESK. V gave up 0 bases and J gave up 2 bases; unmatched junction bases: 7. This CDR3 has 17 amino acids. The CDR3 spells CASSQDGTGRPNTEAFF. CDR3 nucleotide sequence: TGTGCCAGCAGCCAAGATGGGACAGGGAGACCTAACACTGAAGCTTTCTTT.

The gene calls are TRBV5-1 and TRBJ2-4, with TRBD1 identical over 11 bases. The CDR3 length is 14 residues. Germline V gene lookup returns CDR1 SGHRS and CDR2 YFSETQ. The trim removed 3 bases at V and 8 bases at J, leaving 4 bases unmatched. CDR3 in DNA: TGCGCCAGCAGCTGGGGGACAGGGGGGGACATTCAGTACTTC. Encoded protein: CASSWGTGGDIQYF.

The chain links TRBV28 to TRBJ1-5; TRBD1 matches at 7 bases. The CDR3 extends over 14 amino acids. Looked up from germline, CDR1 is MDHEN and CDR2 is SYDVKM. With V trimmed by 8 bases and J by 2 bases, 6 bases remained unmatched. The CDR3 DNA sequence: TGTGCCAGCCGACAGGGAGGCGGCAATCAGCCCCAGCATTTT. Translated: CASRQGGGNQPQHF.

The V call is TRBV27, the J call TRBJ1-1; a weak D match, TRBD1 (5 bases). The germline CDR1 and CDR2 sequences are MNHEY and SMNVEV (reference sequence). Trimming took 5 bases from V and 2 from J, leaving 12 bases between them. This CDR3 region has 14 residues. The DNA of the CDR3 is TGTGCCAGCAGTAGACCGGGACTCAACACTGAAGCTTTCTTT. Protein sequence: CASSRPGLNTEAFF.

This clone has just one count. The DNA of the CDR3 is TGCAGCGTTGAGGCTAGCGAGTACGAGCAGTACTTC. Its translation is CSVEASEYEQYF. The chain has TRBV29-1 and TRBJ2-7; D is perhaps TRBD2 (6 bases). Germline CDR1 reads SQVTM; CDR2 reads ANQGSEA. V shed 3 bases and J shed 4 bases, with 10 bases lying between them. CDR3 size: 12 residues.

The chain recombines TRBV4-1 with TRBJ1-6, with D possibly TRBD1 on 5 matching bases. Looked up from germline, CDR1 is MGHRA and CDR2 is YSYEKL. CDR3 size: 17 residues. Trimming shortened V by 4 bases and J by 0 bases, and 13 bases separated the two germline ends. The CDR3: CASSPQETSSYNSPLHF. The CDR3 DNA is TGCGCCAGCAGCCCACAGGAGACCAGCTCCTATAATTCACCCCTCCACTTT.

This clone was detected only a few times. V and J are TRBV7-3 and TRBJ2-7; 8 nucleotides line up with TRBD1. V gave up 5 bases and J gave up 6 bases; unmatched junction bases: 3. The CDR3 is 12 amino acids. Germline CDR1 and CDR2: SGHTA and FQGTGA. CDR3 loop: CASSPGTGEQYF. CDR3 DNA: TGTGCCAGCAGCCCAGGGACAGGCGAGCAGTACTTC.

The rearrangement links TRBV7-8 to TRBJ2-7; 11 nucleotides line up with TRBD2. V lost 5 bases to trimming and J lost 3 bases; unmatched junction nucleotides: 3. This CDR3 has 14 amino acids. Germline CDR1 is SGHVS and CDR2 is FQNEAQ. CDR3 in amino acids: CASSTGLADYEQYF. DNA of the CDR3: TGTGCCAGCAGCACGGGACTAGCGGACTACGAGCAGTACTTC.

This clone has just one count. This chain links TRBV7-8 with TRBJ1-5; 7 positions match TRBD1. The CDR3 covers 14 residues. The J segment lost 1 base and the V segment lost 5 bases, leaving 2 bases of the junction unmatched. CDR1 and CDR2 (germline): SGHVS, FQNEAQ. CDR3 nucleotide sequence: TGTGCCAGCAGCCTGGGACAGAGCAATCAGCCCCAGCATTTT. It encodes CASSLGQSNQPQHF.

J is TRBJ2-3 and V is TRBV13; tentative D call: TRBD2 (5 bases). V dropped 5 bases and J dropped 2 bases, with 23 bases sitting between them. The V gene's germline CDR1 is PRHDT and CDR2 FYEKMQ (reference sequence). The CDR3 extends over 18 amino acids. CDR3 amino acids: CASSPRPAAAVYTDTQYF. DNA of the CDR3: TGTGCCAGCAGCCCACGGCCAGCGGCCGCCGTATACACAGATACGCAGTATTTT. Full variable domain (missing parts from reference TRBV13 and TRBJ2-3): AAGVIQSPRHLIKEKRETATLKCYPIPRHDTVYWYQQGPGQDPQFLISFYEKMQSDKGSIPDRFSAQQFSDYHSELNMSSLELGDSALYFCASSPRPAAAVYTDTQYFGPGTRLTVL.

This chain connects TRBV7-2 to TRBJ1-3; a possible D gene is TRBD1 (5 bases). The germline gives CDR1 SGHTA, CDR2 FQGNSA. Trimming took 5 bases from V and 3 from J, leaving 20 bases between them. The CDR3 is made up of 17 amino acids. CDR3: CASSLYGGYGGGNTIYF. The CDR3 DNA is TGTGCCAGCAGCCTCTATGGGGGGTACGGAGGTGGAAACACCATATATTTT.